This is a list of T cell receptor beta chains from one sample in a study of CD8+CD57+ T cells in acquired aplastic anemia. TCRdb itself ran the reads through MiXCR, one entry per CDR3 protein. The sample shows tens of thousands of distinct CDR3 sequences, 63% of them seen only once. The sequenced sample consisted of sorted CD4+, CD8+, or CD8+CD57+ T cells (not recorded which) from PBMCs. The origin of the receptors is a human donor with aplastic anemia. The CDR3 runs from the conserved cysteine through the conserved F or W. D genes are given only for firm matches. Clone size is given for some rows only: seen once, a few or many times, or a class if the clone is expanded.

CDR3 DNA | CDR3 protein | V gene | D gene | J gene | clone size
TGTGCCAGCAGTTTCGGGACAGGTCTTACCTATGGCTACACCTTC | CASSFGTGLTYGYTF | TRBV12-3/TRBV12-4 | TRBD1 | TRBJ1-2 | NA
TGTGCCAGCAGCACCAGACAGGGAGGCAATTCACCCCTCCACTTT | CASSTRQGGNSPLHF | TRBV7-2 | TRBD1 | TRBJ1-6 | NA
TGCAGTGCTAGAGACGGCAATGAGCAGTTCTTC | CSARDGNEQFF | TRBV20-1 | NA | TRBJ2-1 | once
TGTGCCAGCAGTCCAGGGGGCGCCAGGAATGAAAAACTGTTTTTT | CASSPGGARNEKLFF | TRBV2 | TRBD1 | TRBJ1-4 | many
TGCAGTGCCCCGAGGGAATTTGCTTACAATGAGCAGTTCTTC | CSAPREFAYNEQFF | TRBV20-1 | NA | TRBJ2-1 | once
TGTGCCAGCAGCCAGGACACGACGCCCGGCTACACCTTC | CASSQDTTPGYTF | TRBV4-2 | NA | TRBJ1-2 | once
TGTGCCACCAGCAGGGGTGGAGGCCATGGGTACGAGCAGTACTTC | CATSRGGGHGYEQYF | TRBV15 | NA | TRBJ2-7 | NA
TGTGCCAGCAGCGGACCGATCTCCTACGAGCAGTACTTC | CASSGPISYEQYF | TRBV9 | NA | TRBJ2-7 | few
TGTGCCACCAGTGATTCCGGGACAGCTGGAAACACCATATATTTT | CATSDSGTAGNTIYF | TRBV24-1 | TRBD1 | TRBJ1-3 | NA
TGTGCCAGCGACGGCAGGCCTATGGCTGAAAAACTGTTTTTT | CASDGRPMAEKLFF | TRBV2 | NA | TRBJ1-4 | NA
TGTGCCAGCAGCTTGGGTAGCGGGGGCCCGTTCGATGAGCAGTTCTTC | CASSLGSGGPFDEQFF | TRBV5-4 | TRBD2 | TRBJ2-1 | medium-sized
TGTGCCAGCAGCCAAGATTTCCGGGGCAATCAGCCCCAGCATTTT | CASSQDFRGNQPQHF | TRBV3-1 | NA | TRBJ1-5 | NA
TGTGCCAGCAGTGATTATTTGGGACAGGGAGGAAATGGCTACACCTTC | CASSDYLGQGGNGYTF | TRBV2 | TRBD1 | TRBJ1-2 | NA
TGTGCCAGCAGTTTAACTACCTACGAGCAGTACTTC | CASSLTTYEQYF | TRBV12-3/TRBV12-4 | NA | TRBJ2-7 | many